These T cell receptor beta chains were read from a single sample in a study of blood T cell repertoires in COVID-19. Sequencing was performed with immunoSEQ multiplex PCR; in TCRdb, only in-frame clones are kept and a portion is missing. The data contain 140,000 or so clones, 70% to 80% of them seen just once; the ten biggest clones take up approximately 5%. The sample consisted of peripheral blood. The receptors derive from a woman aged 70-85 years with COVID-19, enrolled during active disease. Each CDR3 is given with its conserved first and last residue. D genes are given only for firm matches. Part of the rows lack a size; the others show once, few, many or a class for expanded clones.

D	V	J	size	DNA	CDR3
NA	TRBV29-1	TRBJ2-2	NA	TGCAGCGTTGGGCCCGGGGGGCGAGGCACCGGGGAGCTGTTTTTT	CSVGPGGRGTGELFF
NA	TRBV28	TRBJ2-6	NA	TGTGCCAGCAGGGTAGGGAGCGGGGCCAACGTCCTGACTTTC	CASRVGSGANVLTF
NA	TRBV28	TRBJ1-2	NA	TGTGCCAGCAGTTTTGGGGGCAGAGGCTACACCTTC	CASSFGGRGYTF
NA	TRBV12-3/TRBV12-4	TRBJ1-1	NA	TGTGCCAGCAGTTTAAAAGGGGACACCGAAGCTTTCTTT	CASSLKGDTEAFF
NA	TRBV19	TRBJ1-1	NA	TGTGCCAGTACCCGGAGGGGGGGGAACACTGAAGCTTTCTTT	CASTRRGGNTEAFF
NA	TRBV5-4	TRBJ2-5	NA	TGTGCCAGCAGCTTGGCGGGGAGCGGAGAGACCCAGTACTTC	CASSLAGSGETQYF
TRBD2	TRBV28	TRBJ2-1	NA	TGTGCCAGCAGTTCTAGCGGGGGTTCCAATGAGCAGTTCTTC	CASSSSGGSNEQFF
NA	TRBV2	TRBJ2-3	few	TGTGCCAGCAAGCTTCGCCTAGGTCGCACAGATACGCAGTATTTT	CASKLRLGRTDTQYF
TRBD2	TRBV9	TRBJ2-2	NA	TGTGCCAGCAGCGGGGGACTAGCGAGGACCGGGGAGCTGTTTTTT	CASSGGLARTGELFF
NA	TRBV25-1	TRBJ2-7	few	TGTGCCAGCAGTGCACAGGGTCTATACGAGCAGTACTTC	CASSAQGLYEQYF
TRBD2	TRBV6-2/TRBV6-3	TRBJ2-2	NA	TGTGCCAGCAGTCCCCGGACTAGCGGGGGGGCGCAAAACACCGGGGAGCTGTTTTTT	CASSPRTSGGAQNTGELFF
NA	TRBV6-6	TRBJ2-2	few	TGTGCCAGCACTATACAGGGATCCACCGGGGAGCTGTTTTTT	CASTIQGSTGELFF
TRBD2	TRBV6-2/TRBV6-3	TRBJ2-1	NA	TGTGCCAGCAGTTACTCTGCTAGCGGGGGGGCGGATGAGCAGTTCTTC	CASSYSASGGADEQFF
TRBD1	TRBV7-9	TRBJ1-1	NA	TGTGCCAGCAGCTTGGTTCAGGGGGCGTCTAACACTGAAGCTTTCTTT	CASSLVQGASNTEAFF
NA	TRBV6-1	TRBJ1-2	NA	TGTGCCAGCAGTGAATACGGGGGGGGGAACTATGGCTACACCTTC	CASSEYGGGNYGYTF
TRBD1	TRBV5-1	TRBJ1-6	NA	TGCGCCAGCAGCTGGGACAGGGTTAATTCACCCCTCCACTTT	CASSWDRVNSPLHF
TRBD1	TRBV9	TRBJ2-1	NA	TGTGCCAGCAGCAACTTGGGACAGGGGCTGGATGAGCAGTTCTTC	CASSNLGQGLDEQFF
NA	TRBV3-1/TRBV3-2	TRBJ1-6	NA	TGTGCCAGCAGCCAGCCTCCCAGGGGTTTCTCACCCCTCCACTTT	CASSQPPRGFSPLHF
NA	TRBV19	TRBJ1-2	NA	TGTGCCAGTAGTATCTCAGTCTATGGCTACACCTTC	CASSISVYGYTF
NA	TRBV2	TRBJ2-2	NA	TGTGCCAGCAAACGGGGGGCGAACGGGGAGCTGTTTTTT	CASKRGANGELFF
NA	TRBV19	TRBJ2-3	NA	TGTGCCAGTACCACGACTGGCACAGATACGCAGTATTTT	CASTTTGTDTQYF
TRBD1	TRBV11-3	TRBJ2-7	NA	TGTGCCAGCAGCATAGGACAGGGGGGAAACGAGCAGTACTTC	CASSIGQGGNEQYF
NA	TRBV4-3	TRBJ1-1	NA	TGCGCCAGCAGCCAAATAGTCGGGTCCGGGGGCACTGAAGCTTTCTTT	CASSQIVGSGGTEAFF
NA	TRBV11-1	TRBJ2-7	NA	TGTGCCAGCAGCTTAGATCGGGGGATCGACGAGCAGTACTTC	CASSLDRGIDEQYF
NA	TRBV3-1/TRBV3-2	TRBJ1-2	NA	TGTGCCAGCAGCCAAGTTCTTGGGCAGGCTAACTATGGCTACACCTTC	CASSQVLGQANYGYTF
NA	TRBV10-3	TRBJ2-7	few	TGTGCCATCAGAGGCAGGCTCTCCTACGAGCAGTACTTC	CAIRGRLSYEQYF
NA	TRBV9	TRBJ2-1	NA	TGTGCCAGCAGCGAGGGATCCCTGGGGCTCAATGAGCAGTTCTTC	CASSEGSLGLNEQFF
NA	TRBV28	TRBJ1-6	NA	TGTGCCAGCAACCCCCTGGGGACTTCAAAGGGGTATAATTCACCCCTCCACTTT	CASNPLGTSKGYNSPLHF
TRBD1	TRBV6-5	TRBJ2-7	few	TGTGCCAGCAGAAAAAACAGGGGGCAGCACGAGCAGTACTTC	CASRKNRGQHEQYF
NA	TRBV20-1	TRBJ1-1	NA	TGCAGTGCTAGTCCCCAGGGTGAAAGCACTGAAGCTTTCTTT	CSASPQGESTEAFF
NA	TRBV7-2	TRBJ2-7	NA	TGTGCCAGCAGCCGCGGGGATATCTCCTACGAGCAGTACTTC	CASSRGDISYEQYF
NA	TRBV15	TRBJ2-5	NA	TGTGCCACCAAATGGGAGATACAAGAGACCCAGTACTTC	CATKWEIQETQYF
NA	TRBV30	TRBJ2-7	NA	TGTGCCTGGAGTCGCCCAAGGGAGTTGGACGAGCAGTACTTC	CAWSRPRELDEQYF
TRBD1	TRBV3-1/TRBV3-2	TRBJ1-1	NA	TGTGCCAGCAGCTCACGACAGGGTTTCATGAACACTGAAGCTTTCTTT	CASSSRQGFMNTEAFF
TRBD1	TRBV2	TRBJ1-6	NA	TGTGCCAGCAGCCTGGACAGGAATAATTCACCCCTCCACTTT	CASSLDRNNSPLHF
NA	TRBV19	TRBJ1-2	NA	TGTGCCAGTAGTATAGACTTCCAGGGTACCTATGGCTACACCTTC	CASSIDFQGTYGYTF
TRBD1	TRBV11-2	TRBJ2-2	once	TGTGCCAGCAGCAACCTCCTTGCAGGGGGCACCGGGGAGCTGTTTTTT	CASSNLLAGGTGELFF
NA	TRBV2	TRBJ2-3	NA	TGTGCCAGCAGTGTTAATCTGGTTGGAGGGGATACGCAGTATTTT	CASSVNLVGGDTQYF
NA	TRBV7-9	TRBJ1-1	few	TGTGCCAGCAGGGGGAGGGCAGCCCTGAACACTGAAGCTTTCTTT	CASRGRAALNTEAFF
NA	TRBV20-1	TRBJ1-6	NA	TGCAGTGCTAGTGAGGCAAATTCACCCCTCCACTTT	CSASEANSPLHF
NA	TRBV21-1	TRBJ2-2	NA	TGTGCCAGCCGACCCGGACAGGGTGAACACCGGGGAGCTGTTTTT	CASRPGQGEHRGAVF
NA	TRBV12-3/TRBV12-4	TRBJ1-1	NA	TGTGCCAGCAGTTTAGCCCTCGAGGCAGAAGCTTTCTTT	CASSLALEAEAFF
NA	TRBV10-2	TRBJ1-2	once	TGCGCCAGCAGGGGGGCGGCCCTCTATGGCTACACCTTC	CASRGAALYGYTF
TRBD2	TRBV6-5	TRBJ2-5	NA	TGTGCCAGCAGTTATGGCCTAGCGGGTTCGAGGTGGACCCAGTACTTC	CASSYGLAGSRWTQYF
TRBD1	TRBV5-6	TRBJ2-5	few	TGTGCCAGCAGCTTCCCGGGACAGCAAGAGACCCAGTACTTC	CASSFPGQQETQYF
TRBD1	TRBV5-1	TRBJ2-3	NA	TGCGCCAGCAGCTTGGAAGGGACAGGGCCAGATACGCAGTATTTT	CASSLEGTGPDTQYF
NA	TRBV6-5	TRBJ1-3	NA	TGTGCCAGCAGCGGGTTCTCTGGAAACACCATATATTTT	CASSGFSGNTIYF
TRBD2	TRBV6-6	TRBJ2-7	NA	TGTGCCAGCAGTTACCCGACGGGGGGGGACGAGCAGTACTTC	CASSYPTGGDEQYF
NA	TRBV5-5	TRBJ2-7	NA	TGTGCCAGCAGCCCCTTGGGGGGCTACGAGCAGTACTTC	CASSPLGGYEQYF
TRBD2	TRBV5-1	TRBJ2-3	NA	TGCGCCAGCAGCTTGTCGAGTGGCGGGGGGGTAACAGATACGCAGTATTTT	CASSLSSGGGVTDTQYF